This TCR beta chain was found in a study of cytomegalovirus exposure and HLA in healthy donors. Notes on the study in general: Among TCR beta chains, those listed as cytomegalovirus-associated numbered fewer than 200. A later analysis reportedly found fewer N-insertions in an Asian-associated ancestry cluster than the roughly 670-donor mean.

PCR was performed using 60 Vbeta and 13 Jbeta primers. Some clones are missing from TCRdb's copy, which holds only in-frame ones; the method was immunoSEQ multiplex PCR. The sample lists about 160,000 clones, 65% to 85% occurring once. Turning to this clone: Its antigen is not identified.

Trimming took 4 bases from V and 7 from J, leaving 10 bases between them. This CDR3 has 12 residues. CDR1 is SGHVS and CDR2 is FQNEAQ in the germline V gene. This sequence joins TRBV7-8 and TRBJ1-1; possibly TRBD1 for D (5 bases). The source of this sequence is a woman in her forties or fifties in good health and CMV-seropositive. Sequencing was carried out using PBMCs. Here the CDR3 reads CASSSVTDEAFF. The CDR3, as DNA: TGTGCCAGCAGCTCAGTGACAGATGAAGCTTTCTTT.